The present entry profiles one TCR beta chain with its context. The antigen remains unidentified. V lost 5 bases to trimming and J lost 5 bases, with 12 bases between them. Germline values: CDR1 MNHNS, CDR2 SASEGT. The length of the CDR3 is 13 residues. The data derive from a study of cytomegalovirus exposure and HLA in healthy donors. Study-level points and caveats: Earlier results showed most TCR beta V segments being productive about 87% or about 30% of the time. Later, an analysis showed that TCR beta chains associated with HLA were more clonally expanded than others that were equally common.

60 Vbeta and 13 Jbeta primers were used in PCR. Profiled with immunoSEQ multiplex PCR; TCRdb holds only in-frame clones, not every one. The sample lists around 150,000 clones; 70% to 80% were seen once. The J gene is TRBJ2-5, the V gene TRBV6-1; D is perhaps TRBD2 (6 bases). The sample was PBMCs. The sequence came from a man in his late teens or twenties in good health and CMV-seronegative. CDR3 bases: TGTGCCAGCAGTAATCATCGGGGGGAGACCCAGTACTTC. This translates into CASSNHRGETQYF.